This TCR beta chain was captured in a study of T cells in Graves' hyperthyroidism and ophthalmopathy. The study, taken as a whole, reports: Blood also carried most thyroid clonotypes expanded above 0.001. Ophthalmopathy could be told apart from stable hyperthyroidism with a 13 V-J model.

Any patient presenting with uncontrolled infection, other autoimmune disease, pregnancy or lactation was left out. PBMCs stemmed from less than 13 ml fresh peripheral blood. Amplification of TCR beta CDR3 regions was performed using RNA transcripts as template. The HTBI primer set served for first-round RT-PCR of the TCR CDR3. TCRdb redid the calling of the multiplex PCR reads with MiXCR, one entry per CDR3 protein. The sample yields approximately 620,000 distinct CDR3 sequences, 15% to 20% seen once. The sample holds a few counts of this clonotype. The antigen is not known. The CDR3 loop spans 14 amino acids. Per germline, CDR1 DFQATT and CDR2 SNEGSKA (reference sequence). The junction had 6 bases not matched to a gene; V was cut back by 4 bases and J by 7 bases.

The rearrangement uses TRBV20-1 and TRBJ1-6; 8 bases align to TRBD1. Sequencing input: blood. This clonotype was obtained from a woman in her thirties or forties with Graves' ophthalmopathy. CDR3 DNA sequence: TGCAGTGCTACCGCAGGGGGCGGGAATTCACCCCTCCACTTT. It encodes CSATAGGGNSPLHF.